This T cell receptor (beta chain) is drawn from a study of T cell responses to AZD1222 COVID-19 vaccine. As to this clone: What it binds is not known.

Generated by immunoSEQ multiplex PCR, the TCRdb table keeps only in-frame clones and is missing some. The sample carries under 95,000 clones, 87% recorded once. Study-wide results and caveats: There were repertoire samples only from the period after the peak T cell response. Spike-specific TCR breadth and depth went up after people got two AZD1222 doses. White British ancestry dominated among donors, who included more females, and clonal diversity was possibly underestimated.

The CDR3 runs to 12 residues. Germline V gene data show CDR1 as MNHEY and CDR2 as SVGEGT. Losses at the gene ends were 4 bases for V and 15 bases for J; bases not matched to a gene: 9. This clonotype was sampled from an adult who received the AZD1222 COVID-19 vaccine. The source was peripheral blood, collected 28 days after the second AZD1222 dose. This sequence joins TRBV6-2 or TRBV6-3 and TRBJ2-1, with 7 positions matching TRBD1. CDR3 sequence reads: CASSFHRGSRFF. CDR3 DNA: TGTGCCAGCAGTTTCCACAGGGGATCGCGGTTCTTC.